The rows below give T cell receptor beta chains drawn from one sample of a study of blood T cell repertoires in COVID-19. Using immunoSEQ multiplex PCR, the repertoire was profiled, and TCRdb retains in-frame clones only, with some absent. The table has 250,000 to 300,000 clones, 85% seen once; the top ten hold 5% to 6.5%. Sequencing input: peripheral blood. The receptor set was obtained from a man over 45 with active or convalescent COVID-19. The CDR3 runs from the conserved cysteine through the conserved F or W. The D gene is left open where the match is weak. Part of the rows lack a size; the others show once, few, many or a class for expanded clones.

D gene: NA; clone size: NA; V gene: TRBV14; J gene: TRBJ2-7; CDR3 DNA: TGTGCCAGCAGCCAAGAGCGGGCGCCCTATTACGAGCAGTACTTC; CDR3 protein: CASSQERAPYYEQYF
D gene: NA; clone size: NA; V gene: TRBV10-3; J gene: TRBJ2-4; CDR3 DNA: TGTGCCATCAGTGAGGAGCGGAGGGCCAAAAACATTCAGTACTTC; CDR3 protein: CAISEERRAKNIQYF
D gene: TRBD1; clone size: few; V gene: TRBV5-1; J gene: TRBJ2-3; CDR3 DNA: TGCGCCAGCAGCACGGACAGGCCCACAGATACGCAGTATTTT; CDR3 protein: CASSTDRPTDTQYF
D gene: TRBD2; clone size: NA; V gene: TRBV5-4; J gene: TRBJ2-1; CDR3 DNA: TGTGCCAGCAGCTTCCCGGGACTAGCGGGAGCCTACAATGAGCAGTTCTTC; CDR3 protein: CASSFPGLAGAYNEQFF
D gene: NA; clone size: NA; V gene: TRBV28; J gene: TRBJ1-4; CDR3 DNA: TGTGCCAGCATTCGGCGGGGAGGATCCAATGAAAAACTGTTTTTT; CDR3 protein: CASIRRGGSNEKLFF
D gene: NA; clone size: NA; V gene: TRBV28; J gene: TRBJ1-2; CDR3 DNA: TGTGCCAGCAGTGGGGCAAGCTATGGCTACACCTTC; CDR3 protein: CASSGASYGYTF
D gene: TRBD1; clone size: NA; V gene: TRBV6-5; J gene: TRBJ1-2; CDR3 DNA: TGTGCCAGCAGTTACCGACAGGGCTACTATGGCTACACCTTC; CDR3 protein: CASSYRQGYYGYTF
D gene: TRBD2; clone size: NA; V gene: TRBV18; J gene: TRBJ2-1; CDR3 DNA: TGTGCCAGCTCACCAGGGGTTAGCGGGGGCTACAATGAGCAGTTCTTC; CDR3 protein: CASSPGVSGGYNEQFF
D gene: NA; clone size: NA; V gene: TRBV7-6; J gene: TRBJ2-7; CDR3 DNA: TGTGCCAGCAGCTTAGTCGGCGGGGACGAGCAGTACTTC; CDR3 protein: CASSLVGGDEQYF
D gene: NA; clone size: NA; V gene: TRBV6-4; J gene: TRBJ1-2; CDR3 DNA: TGTGCCAGCAGGCCTACTTTTGGGGGCCAATACGGCTACACCTTC; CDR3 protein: CASRPTFGGQYGYTF
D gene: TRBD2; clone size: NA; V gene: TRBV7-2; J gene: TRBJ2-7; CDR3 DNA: TGTGCCAGCAGCTTAGCGCAGGTAGCGGGAGCCTACGAGCAGTACTTC; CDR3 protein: CASSLAQVAGAYEQYF
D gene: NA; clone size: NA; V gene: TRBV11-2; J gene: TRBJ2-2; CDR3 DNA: TGTGCCAGCAGCCCTCGGGTATGGGGGGAGCTGTTTTTT; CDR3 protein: CASSPRVWGELFF
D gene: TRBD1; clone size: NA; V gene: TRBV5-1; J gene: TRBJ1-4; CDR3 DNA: TGCGCCAGCAGCGGAGGGACAGTCGCAACTAATGAAAAACTGTTTTTT; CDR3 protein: CASSGGTVATNEKLFF
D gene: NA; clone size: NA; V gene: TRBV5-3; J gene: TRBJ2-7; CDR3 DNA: TGTGCCAGAAGCTTGGACCGGGACTCTTCCTACGAGCAGTACTTC; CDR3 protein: CARSLDRDSSYEQYF
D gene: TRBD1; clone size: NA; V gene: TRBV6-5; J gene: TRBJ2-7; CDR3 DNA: TGTGCCAGTCAGAAAACAGGGACAGGGATCTACGAGCAGTACTTC; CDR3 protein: CASQKTGTGIYEQYF
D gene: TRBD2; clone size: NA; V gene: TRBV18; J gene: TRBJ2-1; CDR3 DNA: TGTGCCAGCTCACCCCTGACTAGCGGGAGAGGAAATGAGCAGTTCTTC; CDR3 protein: CASSPLTSGRGNEQFF
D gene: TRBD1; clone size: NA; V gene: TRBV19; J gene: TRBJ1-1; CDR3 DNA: TGTGCCAGTAGTATAAACTACAACAGGGGTAGTGGGACTGAAGCTTTCTTT; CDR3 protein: CASSINYNRGSGTEAFF
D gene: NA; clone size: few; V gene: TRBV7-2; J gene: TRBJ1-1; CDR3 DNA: TGTGCCAGCAGCTCCCAGGAGAACACTGAAGCTTTCTTT; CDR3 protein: CASSSQENTEAFF
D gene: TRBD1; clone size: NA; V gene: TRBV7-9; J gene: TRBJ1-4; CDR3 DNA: TGTGCCAGCAGCTCCTGGCAGGGGGGAGAGGAAAAACTGTTTTTT; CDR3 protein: CASSSWQGGEEKLFF
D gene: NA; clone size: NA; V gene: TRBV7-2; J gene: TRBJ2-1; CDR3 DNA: TGTGCCAGCAGCTTTGGGCGACCTATATACAATGAGCAGTTCTTC; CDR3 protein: CASSFGRPIYNEQFF
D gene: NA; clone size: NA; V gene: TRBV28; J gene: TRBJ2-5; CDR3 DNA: TGTGCCAGCAGAATAGAACAGACCCAGTACTTC; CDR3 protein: CASRIEQTQYF
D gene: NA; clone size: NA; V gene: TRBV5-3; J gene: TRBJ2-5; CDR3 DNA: TGTGCCTCCCACGATACAAAAAAAGAGACCCAGTACTTC; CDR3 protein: CASHDTKKETQYF
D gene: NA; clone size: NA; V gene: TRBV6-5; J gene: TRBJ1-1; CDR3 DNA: TGTGCCAGCAGGTGGGGGGTCAGTAGGGACACTGAAGCTTTCTTT; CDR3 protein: CASRWGVSRDTEAFF
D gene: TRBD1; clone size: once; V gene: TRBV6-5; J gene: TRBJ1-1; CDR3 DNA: TGTGCCAGCAGTTACTCGGGACAGACGAACACTGAAGCTTTCTTT; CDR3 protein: CASSYSGQTNTEAFF
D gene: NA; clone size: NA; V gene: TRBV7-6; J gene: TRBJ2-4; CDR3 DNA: TGTGCCAGCAGCCGTGAAGTTCGCCCGGGAAGCATTCAGTACTTC; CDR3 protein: CASSREVRPGSIQYF
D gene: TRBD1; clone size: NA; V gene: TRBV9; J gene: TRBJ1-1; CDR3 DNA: TGTGCCAGCAGCGTGGACCCAGGACAGGGCGGGTTGTACACTGAAGCTTTCTTT; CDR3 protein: CASSVDPGQGGLYTEAFF
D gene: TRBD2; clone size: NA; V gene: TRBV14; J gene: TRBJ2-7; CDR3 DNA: TGTGCCAGCAGCCAAACCGCTAGCGGAGACTACGAGCAGTACTTC; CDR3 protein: CASSQTASGDYEQYF
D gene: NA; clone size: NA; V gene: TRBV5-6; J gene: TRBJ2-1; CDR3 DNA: TGTGCCAGCAGCCAGAGCGTCCCCGCCCACAATGAGCAGTTCTTC; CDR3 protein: CASSQSVPAHNEQFF
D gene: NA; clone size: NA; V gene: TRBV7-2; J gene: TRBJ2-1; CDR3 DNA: TGTGCCAGCAGCTCGAACATCCGCAGTGAGCAGTTCTTC; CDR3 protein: CASSSNIRSEQFF
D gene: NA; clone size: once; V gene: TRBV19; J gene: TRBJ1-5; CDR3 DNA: TGTGCCAGTAGTACCCCCGGAGGTAGCAATCAGCCCCAGCATTTT; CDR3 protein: CASSTPGGSNQPQHF
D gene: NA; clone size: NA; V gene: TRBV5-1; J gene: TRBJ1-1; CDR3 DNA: TGCGCCAGCAGCTGGAACCTTGGGGGGACTGAAGCTTTCTTT; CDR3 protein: CASSWNLGGTEAFF
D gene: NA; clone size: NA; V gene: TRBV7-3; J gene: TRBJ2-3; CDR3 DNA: TGTGCCAGCAGCTTAGGAGGGCTACTGGGGACAGATACGCAGTATTTT; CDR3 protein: CASSLGGLLGTDTQYF
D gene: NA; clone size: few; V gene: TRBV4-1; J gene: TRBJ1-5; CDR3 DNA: TGCGCCAGCAGCCAACTTATCGCAGGGATTAGCAATCAGCCCCAGCATTTT; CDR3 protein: CASSQLIAGISNQPQHF
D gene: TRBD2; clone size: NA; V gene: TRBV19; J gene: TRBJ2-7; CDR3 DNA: TGTGCCAGTAGTATAGTGGGGGGGAAAGACGAGCAGTACTTC; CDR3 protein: CASSIVGGKDEQYF
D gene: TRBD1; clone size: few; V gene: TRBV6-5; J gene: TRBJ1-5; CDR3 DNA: TGTGCCAGCAGAAAGTCCGGACAGGGGGATCAGCCCCAGCATTTT; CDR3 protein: CASRKSGQGDQPQHF
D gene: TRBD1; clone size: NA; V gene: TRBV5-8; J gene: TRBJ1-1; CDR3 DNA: TGTGCCAGCAGCTTGGACGCGTTGGACAGGGCCTTCTTT; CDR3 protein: CASSLDALDRAFF
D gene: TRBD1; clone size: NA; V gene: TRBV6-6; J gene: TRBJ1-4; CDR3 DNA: TGTGCCAGCAGTTTACAGGGACAGGCAACTAATGAAAAACTGTTTTTT; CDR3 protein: CASSLQGQATNEKLFF
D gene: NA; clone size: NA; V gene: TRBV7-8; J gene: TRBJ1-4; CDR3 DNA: TGTGCCAGCAGCCCGGGGGGGGCACGAAATGAAAAACTGTTTTTT; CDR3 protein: CASSPGGARNEKLFF
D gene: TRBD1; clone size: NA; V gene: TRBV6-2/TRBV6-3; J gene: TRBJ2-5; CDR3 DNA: TGTGCCAGCAGTCGACAGGGGCGGGGAGAGACCCAGTACTTC; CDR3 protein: CASSRQGRGETQYF
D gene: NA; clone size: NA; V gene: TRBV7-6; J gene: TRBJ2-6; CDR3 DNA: TGTGCCAGCAGCGCGGGACGGAGCTCTGGGGCCAACGTCCTGACTTTC; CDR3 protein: CASSAGRSSGANVLTF
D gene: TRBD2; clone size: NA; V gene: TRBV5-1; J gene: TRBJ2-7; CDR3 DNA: TGCGCCAGCAGCCCCCGGGGGGGCCACCTATCCTACGAGCAGTACTTC; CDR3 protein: CASSPRGGHLSYEQYF
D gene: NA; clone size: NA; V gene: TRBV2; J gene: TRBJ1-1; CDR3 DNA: TGTGCCAGCACCCCCGGGGGGGTGTGGAACACTGAAGCTTTCTTT; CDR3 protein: CASTPGGVWNTEAFF
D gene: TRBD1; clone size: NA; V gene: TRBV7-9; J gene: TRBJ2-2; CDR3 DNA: TGTGCCACCCTTTTTCCCAGGGGGCGAGACACCGGGGAGCTGTTTTTT; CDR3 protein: CATLFPRGRDTGELFF
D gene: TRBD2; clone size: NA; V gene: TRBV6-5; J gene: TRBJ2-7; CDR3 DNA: TGTGCCAGCAGTCGGACTAGCGGGGCCTACGAGCAGTACTTC; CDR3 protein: CASSRTSGAYEQYF
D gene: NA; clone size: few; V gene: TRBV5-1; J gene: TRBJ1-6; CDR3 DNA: TGCGCCAGCAGTAAATCCCCAGCGCACAATTCACCCCTCCACTTT; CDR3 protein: CASSKSPAHNSPLHF
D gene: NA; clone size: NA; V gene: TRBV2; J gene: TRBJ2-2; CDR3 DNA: TGTGCCAGCAGATTGGGAGTGGAATCCGGGGAGCTGTTTTTT; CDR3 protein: CASRLGVESGELFF
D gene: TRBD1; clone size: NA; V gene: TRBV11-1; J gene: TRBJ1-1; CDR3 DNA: TGTGCCAGCAGCCTCGGACAGGGTCTGAACACTGAAGCTTTCTTT; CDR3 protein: CASSLGQGLNTEAFF
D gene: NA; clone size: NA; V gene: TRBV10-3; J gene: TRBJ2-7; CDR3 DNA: TGTGCCATCAGTGATTCGGGGCAGGGGTCGTCCTACGAGCAGTACTTC; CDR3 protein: CAISDSGQGSSYEQYF
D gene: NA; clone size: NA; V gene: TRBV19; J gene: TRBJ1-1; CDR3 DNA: TGTGCCAGTAGCCAGAGGGTGTTCAACACTGAAGCTTTCTTT; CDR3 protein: CASSQRVFNTEAFF
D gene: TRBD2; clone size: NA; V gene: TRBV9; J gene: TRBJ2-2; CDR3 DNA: TGTGCCAGCAGCGTAGGGCGGGAGGGCCTGGCCGGGGAGCTGTTTTTT; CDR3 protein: CASSVGREGLAGELFF
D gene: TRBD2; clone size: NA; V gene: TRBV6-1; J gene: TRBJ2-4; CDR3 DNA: TGTGCCAGCAGTGAAGGGCTAGCGGGAGCCAAAAACATTCAGTACTTC; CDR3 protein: CASSEGLAGAKNIQYF
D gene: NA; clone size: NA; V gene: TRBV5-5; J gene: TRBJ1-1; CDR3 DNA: TGTGCCAGCAGCTTAGAGGAGGTAGGCACTGAAGCTTTCTTT; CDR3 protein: CASSLEEVGTEAFF
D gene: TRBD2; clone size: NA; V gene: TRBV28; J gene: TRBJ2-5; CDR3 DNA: TGTGCCAGCGGGACTAGCGGGAGGGAGACCCAGTACTTC; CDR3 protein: CASGTSGRETQYF
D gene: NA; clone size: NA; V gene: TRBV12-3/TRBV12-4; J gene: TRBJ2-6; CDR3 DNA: TGTGCCAGCAGTCCTTCCGGGGCCAACGTCCTGACTTTC; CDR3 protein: CASSPSGANVLTF
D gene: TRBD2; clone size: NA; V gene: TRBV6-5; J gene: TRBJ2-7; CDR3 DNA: TGTGCCAGCCCCCGGAAAGCGGGAGGGAGGCACGAGCAGTACTTC; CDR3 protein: CASPRKAGGRHEQYF
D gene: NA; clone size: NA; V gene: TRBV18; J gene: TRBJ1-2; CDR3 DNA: TGTGCCAGCTCACCCGGACAACTTATTAACTATGGCTACACCTTC; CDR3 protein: CASSPGQLINYGYTF
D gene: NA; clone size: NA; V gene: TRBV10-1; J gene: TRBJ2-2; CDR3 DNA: TGCGCCAGCAGTCCAGGGGTTACCGGGGAGCTGTTTTTT; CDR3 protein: CASSPGVTGELFF
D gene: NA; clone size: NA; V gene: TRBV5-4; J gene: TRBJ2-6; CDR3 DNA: TGTGCCAGCAGCTCGGCCGGCCAGGCCAGCTCTGGGGCCAACGTCCTGACTTTC; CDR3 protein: CASSSAGQASSGANVLTF